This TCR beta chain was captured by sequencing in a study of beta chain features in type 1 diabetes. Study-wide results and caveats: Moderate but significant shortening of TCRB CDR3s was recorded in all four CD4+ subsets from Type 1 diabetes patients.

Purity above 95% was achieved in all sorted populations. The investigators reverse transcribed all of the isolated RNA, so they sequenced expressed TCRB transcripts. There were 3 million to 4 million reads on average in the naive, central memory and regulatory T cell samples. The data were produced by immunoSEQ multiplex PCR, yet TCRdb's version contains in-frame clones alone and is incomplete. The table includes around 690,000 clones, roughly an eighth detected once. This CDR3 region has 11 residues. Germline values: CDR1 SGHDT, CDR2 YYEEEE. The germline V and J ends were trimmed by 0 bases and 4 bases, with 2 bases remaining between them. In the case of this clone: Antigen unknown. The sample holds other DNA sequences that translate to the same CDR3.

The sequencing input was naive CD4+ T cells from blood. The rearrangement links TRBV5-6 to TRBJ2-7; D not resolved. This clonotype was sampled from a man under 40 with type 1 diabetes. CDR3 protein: CASSLEYEQYF. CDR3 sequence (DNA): TGTGCCAGCAGCTTGGAGTACGAGCAGTACTTC.